This T cell receptor (beta chain) was observed in a study of blood T cells in healthy people across ages. A second PCR, run for about 6 to 11 cycles, used a sample-barcoded 5' primer plus a J-beta primer mix. TCRdb reprocessed the 5' RACE reads with MiXCR, giving one entry per CDR3 protein. The sample lists approximately 830,000 distinct CDR3 sequences; around 62% were seen once. Trimming pared 2 bases from V and 1 base from J, leaving 8 bases between. CDR1 and CDR2 from the germline V gene are DFQATT and SNEGSKA (reference sequence). This CDR3 contains 13 residues. The sample taken for sequencing was blood. This TCR was recovered from a young man in good health. V usage is TRBV20-1 and J usage is TRBJ2-5; D not certain. The CDR3 is CSARNSPQETQYF. Written as DNA, the CDR3 is TGCAGTGCTAGAAACTCGCCCCAAGAGACCCAGTACTTC.